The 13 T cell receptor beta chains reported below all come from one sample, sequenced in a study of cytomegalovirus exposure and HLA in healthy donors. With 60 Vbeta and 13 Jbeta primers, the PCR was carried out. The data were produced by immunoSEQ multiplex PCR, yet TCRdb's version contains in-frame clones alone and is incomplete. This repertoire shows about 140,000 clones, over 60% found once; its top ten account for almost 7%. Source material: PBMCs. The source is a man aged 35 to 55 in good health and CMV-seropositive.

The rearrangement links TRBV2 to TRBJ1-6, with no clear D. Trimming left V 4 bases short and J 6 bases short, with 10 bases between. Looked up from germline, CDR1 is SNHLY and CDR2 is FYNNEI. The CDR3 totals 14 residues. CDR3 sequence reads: CASSVRERNSPLHF. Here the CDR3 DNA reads TGTGCCAGCAGTGTGAGGGAACGTAATTCACCCCTCCACTTT.

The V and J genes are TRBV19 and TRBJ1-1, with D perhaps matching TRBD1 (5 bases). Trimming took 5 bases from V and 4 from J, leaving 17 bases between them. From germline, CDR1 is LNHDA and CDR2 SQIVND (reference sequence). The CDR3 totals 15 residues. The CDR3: CASSLRDSIVTEAFF. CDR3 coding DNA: TGTGCCAGTAGTCTCCGGGACTCTATAGTCACTGAAGCTTTCTTT.

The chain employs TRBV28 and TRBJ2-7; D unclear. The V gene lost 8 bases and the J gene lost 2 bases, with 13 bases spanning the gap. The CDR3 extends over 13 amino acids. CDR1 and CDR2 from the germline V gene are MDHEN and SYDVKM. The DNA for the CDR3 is TGTGCCAGCTGGCGAGGTAATCCCTACGAGCAGTACTTC. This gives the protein CASWRGNPYEQYF. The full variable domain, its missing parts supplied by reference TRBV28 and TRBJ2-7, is DVKVTQSSRYLVKRTGEKVFLECVQDMDHENMFWYRQDPGLGLRLIYFSYDVKMKEKGDIPEGYSVSREKKERFSLILESASTNQTSMYLCASWRGNPYEQYFGPGTRLTVT.

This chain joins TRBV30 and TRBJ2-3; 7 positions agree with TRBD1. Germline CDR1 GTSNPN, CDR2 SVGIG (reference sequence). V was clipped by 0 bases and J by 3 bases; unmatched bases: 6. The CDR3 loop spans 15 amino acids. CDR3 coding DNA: TGTGCCTGGAGTGTACCCAGGGGGTGGACAGATACGCAGTATTTT. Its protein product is CAWSVPRGWTDTQYF.

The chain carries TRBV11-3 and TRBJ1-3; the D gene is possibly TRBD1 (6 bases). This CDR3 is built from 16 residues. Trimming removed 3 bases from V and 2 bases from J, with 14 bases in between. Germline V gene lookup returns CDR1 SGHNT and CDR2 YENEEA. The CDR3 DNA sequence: TGTGCCAGCAGCTTTCGGGGGGCCTCTCCTGGAAACACCATATATTTT. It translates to CASSFRGASPGNTIYF.

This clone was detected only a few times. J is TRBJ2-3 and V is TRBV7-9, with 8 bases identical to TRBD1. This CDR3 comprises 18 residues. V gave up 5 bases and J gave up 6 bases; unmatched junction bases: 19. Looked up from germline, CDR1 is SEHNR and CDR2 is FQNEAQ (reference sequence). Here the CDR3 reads CASSPSPARARGHDTQYF. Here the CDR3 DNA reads TGTGCCAGCAGCCCGTCCCCCGCGCGGGCCAGGGGGCATGATACGCAGTATTTT.

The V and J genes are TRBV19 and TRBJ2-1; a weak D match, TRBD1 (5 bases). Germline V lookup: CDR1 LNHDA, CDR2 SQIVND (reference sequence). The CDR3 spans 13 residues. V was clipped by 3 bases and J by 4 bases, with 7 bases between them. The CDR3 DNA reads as TGTGCCAGTAGTATTCAGGGTTACAATGAGCAGTTCTTC. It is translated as CASSIQGYNEQFF.

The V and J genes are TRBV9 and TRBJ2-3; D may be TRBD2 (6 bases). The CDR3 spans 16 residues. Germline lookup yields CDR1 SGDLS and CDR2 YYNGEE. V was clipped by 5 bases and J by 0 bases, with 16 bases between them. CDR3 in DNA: TGTGCCAGCAGGGGAGACACTGGGACTAGCACAGATACGCAGTATTTT. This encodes CASRGDTGTSTDTQYF. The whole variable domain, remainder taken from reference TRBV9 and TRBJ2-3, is DSGVTQTPKHLITATGQRVTLRCSPRSGDLSVYWYQQSLDQGLQFLIQYYNGEERAKGNILERFSAQQFPDLHSELNLSSLELGDSALYFCASRGDTGTSTDTQYFGPGTRLTVL.

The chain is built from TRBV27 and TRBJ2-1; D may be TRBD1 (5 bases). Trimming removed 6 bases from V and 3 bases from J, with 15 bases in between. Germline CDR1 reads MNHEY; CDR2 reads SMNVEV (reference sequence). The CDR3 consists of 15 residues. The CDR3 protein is CASSPPGHVYNEQFF. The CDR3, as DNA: TGTGCCAGCAGCCCCCCCGGACACGTCTACAATGAGCAGTTCTTC.

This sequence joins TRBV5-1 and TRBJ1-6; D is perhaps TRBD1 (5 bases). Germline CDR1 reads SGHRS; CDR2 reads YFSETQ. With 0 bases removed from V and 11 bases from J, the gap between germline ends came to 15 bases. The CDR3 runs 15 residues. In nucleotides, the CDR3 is TGCGCCAGCAGCTTGGAGGGGCGGGAAACGGCACCCCTCCACTTT. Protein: CASSLEGRETAPLHF.

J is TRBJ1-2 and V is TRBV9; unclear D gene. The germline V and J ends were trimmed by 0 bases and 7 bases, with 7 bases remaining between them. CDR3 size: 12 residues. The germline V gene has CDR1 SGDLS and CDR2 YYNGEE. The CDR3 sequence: CASSVVGGGYTF. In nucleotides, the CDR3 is TGTGCCAGCAGCGTAGTGGGAGGTGGCTACACCTTC.

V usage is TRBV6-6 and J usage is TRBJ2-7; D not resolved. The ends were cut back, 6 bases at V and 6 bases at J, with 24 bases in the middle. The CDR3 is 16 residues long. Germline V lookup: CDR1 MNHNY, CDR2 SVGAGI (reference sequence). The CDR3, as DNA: TGTGCCAGCAGAACATCGGCCTTCCACTTGCCGGGCGAGCAGTACTTC. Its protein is CASRTSAFHLPGEQYF.

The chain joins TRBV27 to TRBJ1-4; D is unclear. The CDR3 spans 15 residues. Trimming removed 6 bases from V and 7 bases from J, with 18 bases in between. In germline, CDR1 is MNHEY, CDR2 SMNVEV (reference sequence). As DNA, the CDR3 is TGTGCCAGCAGGCCGATCCGGAGGTCGAGTGAAAAACTGTTTTTT. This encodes CASRPIRRSSEKLFF. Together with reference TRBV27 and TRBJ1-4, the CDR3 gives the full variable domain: EAQVTQNPRYLITVTGKKLTVTCSQNMNHEYMSWYRQDPGLGLRQIYYSMNVEVTDKGDVPEGYKVSRKEKRNFPLILESPSPNQTSLYFCASRPIRRSSEKLFFGSGTQLSVL.